The 30 T cell receptor beta chains in this list originate from one sample, sequenced in a study of tumor and adjacent non-tumor tissue in lung cancer. This sample's RNA came from whole unsorted tissue. TCRbeta libraries were built with three rounds of nested PCR, modified from ARM-PCR. TCRdb reanalysed the multiplex PCR reads using MiXCR and keeps one entry per CDR3 protein. The data show tens of thousands of distinct CDR3 sequences, 55% to 70% seen once. Material: lung tumor tissue. All receptors derive from a woman aged 70 to 79 with non-small cell lung cancer.

On this clonotype itself: At one end, the junction sequence differs from germline, possibly due to a read error. The rearrangement joins TRBV11-3 to TRBJ2-1, with TRBD2 as a possible D gene (5 bases). Germline V gene sequence: CDR1 SGHNT, CDR2 YENEEA. This CDR3 is built from 15 residues. The CDR3 region is CASSSRPGEYNEQFF. DNA of the CDR3: TGTGCCAGCAGCTCCCGCCCCGGGGAGTACAATGAGCAGTTTTTC.

In the case of this clonotype: Germline and junction disagree at one end, which may indicate a read error. The rearrangement links TRBV28 to TRBJ2-1, with 11 bases fitting TRBD2. The CDR3 length is 18 residues. The germline V gene has CDR1 MDHEN and CDR2 SYDVKM. The CDR3 reads CTSSGGSGRVSSYNEQFF. The CDR3, as DNA: TGTACCAGCAGTGGGGGTAGCGGGAGGGTGAGCTCCTATAATGAGCAGTTCTTC. The whole variable domain, filled in from reference TRBV28 and TRBJ2-1, reads DVKVTQSSRYLVKRTGEKVFLECVQDMDHENMFWYRQDPGLGLRLIYFSYDVKMKEKGDIPEGYSVSREKKERFSLILESASTNQTSMYLCTSSGGSGRVSSYNEQFFGPGTRLTVL.

On this clonotype: The junction departs from the called germline gene at one end, perhaps through a read error. This chain uses TRBV29-1 with TRBJ2-1, with 10 bases matching TRBD2. Germline V gene sequence: CDR1 SQVTM, CDR2 ANQGSEA. The CDR3 spans 18 residues. The CDR3 loop is CNVEAPPGLAEGVNEQFF. As DNA, the CDR3 is TGCAACGTTGAAGCCCCTCCCGGACTAGCGGAGGGTGTCAATGAGCAGTTCTTC.

On this clonotype itself: It may be a read error: a sequence one base away is much more abundant. The chain combines TRBV28 with TRBJ1-6; no reliable D call. Trimming took 5 bases from V and 9 from J, leaving 17 bases between them. The CDR3 covers 15 residues. Germline V gene sequence: CDR1 MDHEN, CDR2 SYDVKM. The CDR3, as DNA: TGTGCCAGCAGTCCACCGACGGCGGGGATTTCACCCCTCCACTTT. Translating it yields CASSPPTAGISPLHF.

Turning to this clonotype: This may arise from a read error, as a much more abundant clone is one base away. The chain has TRBV28 and TRBJ1-4; 7 bases match TRBD1. There are 14 residues in the CDR3. Germline V gene lookup returns CDR1 MDHEN and CDR2 SYDVKM. For the CDR3, the DNA is TGTGCCAGCACCAAGCAACAGGGGAATGAAAAACTGCTTTTT. Translated, it gives CASTKQQGNEKLLF. The whole variable domain, remainder taken from reference TRBV28 and TRBJ1-4, is DVKVTQSSRYLVKRTGEKVFLECVQDMDHENMFWYRQDPGLGLRLIYFSYDVKMKEKGDIPEGYSVSREKKERFSLILESASTNQTSMYLCASTKQQGNEKLLFGSGTQLSVL.

J is TRBJ2-7 and V is TRBV6-5; unclear D gene. This CDR3 has 15 amino acids. The V end lost 6 bases, the J end lost 7 bases, and 22 bases lay between the germline ends. The germline CDR1 and CDR2 sequences are MNHEY and SVGAGI. The CDR3 reads CASSYPVHQIQEQYF. CDR3 sequence (DNA): TGTGCCAGCAGCTACCCGGTCCACCAGATCCAGGAGCAGTACTTC.

The chain combines TRBV20-1 with TRBJ2-7; D possibly uses TRBD1 or TRBD2 (5 bases each). Germline V gene sequence: CDR1 DFQATT, CDR2 SNEGSKA (reference sequence). The CDR3 has 16 residues. The DNA of the CDR3 is TGCAGCGCTTTGGGGGACGCGGTGGTGGGACGGTACAAGCAGTACTTC. It translates to CSALGDAVVGRYKQYF.

A note on this clonotype: One junction end does not reproduce the germline sequence, and a read error may be involved. As DNA, the CDR3 is TGTGCCAGCAGTGCATGGGTAGATACTCAGTATTTT. This translates into CASSAWVDTQYF. The chain is built from TRBV6-6 and TRBJ2-3; no clear D gene. This CDR3 spans 12 amino acids. CDR1 and CDR2 from the germline V gene are MNHNY and SVGAGI (reference sequence).

As to this clonotype: A clone one base away is much larger, so this may be a read error. The chain has TRBV28 and TRBJ2-3; D gene unclear. Germline V lookup: CDR1 MDHEN, CDR2 SYDVKM. V lost 6 bases and J 1 base, leaving 8 bases between the germline ends. The CDR3 is 13 amino acids. CDR3 bases: TGTGCCAGCAGCACAGCAGGCACAGATACGCAGTATTTT. Its translation: CASSTAGTDTQYF.

The chain joins TRBV7-2 to TRBJ1-5, with 8 bases fitting TRBD1. CDR1 is SGHTA, CDR2 FQGNSA, per germline. There are 16 residues in the CDR3. Unmatched junction bases numbered 5, after V lost 2 bases and J lost 2 bases. As DNA, the CDR3 is TGTGCCAGCAGCTTAAGGGGGGACAGGCGCAATCAGCCCCAGCATTTT. Protein sequence: CASSLRGDRRNQPQHF.

This clonotype was detected once. This chain links TRBV30 with TRBJ1-5; 8 bases match TRBD1. V lost 2 bases, J lost 11 bases, and 17 bases stayed unmatched. This CDR3 spans 16 amino acids. Germline V lookup: CDR1 GTSNPN, CDR2 SVGIG (reference sequence). CDR3 sequence: CAWSPLGQGVREAQHF. The CDR3 DNA is TGTGCCTGGAGTCCACTCGGACAGGGAGTAAGGGAGGCCCAGCATTTT.

About this clonotype: A junction end diverges from the germline sequence, so it may reflect a read error. The chain links TRBV6-5 to TRBJ2-7; 7 bases map to TRBD2. The CDR3 contains 15 residues. The V gene's germline CDR1 is MNHEY and CDR2 SVGAGI. The DNA of the CDR3 is TGTGCCAGCAGTTACTCGAGGTGGGACTACTACGAGCAGTATTTC. Protein sequence: CASSYSRWDYYEQYF.

With regard to this clonotype: Germline and junction disagree at one end, which may indicate a read error. The V and J genes are TRBV4-1 and TRBJ2-1; TRBD2 matches at 7 bases. Germline V CDR1 and CDR2: MGHRA, YSYEKL. The CDR3 spans 17 residues. CDR3 residues: CPSSSETSRREGGEQFF. The CDR3 DNA is TGTCCCAGCAGCTCCGAGACTAGCAGGAGGGAAGGTGGTGAGCAGTTCTTC.

In regard to this clonotype: Here the CDR3 omits its conserved ending phenylalanine or tryptophan, so a read error is the likely source. The gene calls are TRBV12-3 or TRBV12-4 and TRBJ1-1; 7 nucleotides agree with TRBD1. The CDR3 loop spans 12 amino acids. CDR3 DNA: TGTGTCAGAAGTTTCACAGGGGTTGAAGCTTTCCTT. Protein product: CVRSFTGVEAFL.

This clonotype was recorded only once. Given the absence of the conserved phenylalanine or tryptophan at the CDR3 end, a read error is likely. The DNA is omitted, as the CDR3 cannot be located on it reliably, and the CDR3 follows TCRdb's listing. The chain combines TRBV4-2 with TRBJ2-5; the table's D call of TRBD1 was not tested on the DNA. Ends included, the CDR3 has 15 residues. The germline V gene has CDR1 LGHNA and CDR2 YNFKEQ. CDR3 sequence reads: CASSQSTGGKKTRYL.

With respect to this clonotype: The junction and the germline gene differ at one end; a read error may be behind it. The chain links TRBV6-1 to TRBJ2-2; weak D call: TRBD2 (6 bases). Looked up from germline, CDR1 is MNHNS and CDR2 is SASEGT. The CDR3 consists of 14 residues. CDR3 in DNA: TGTGCCAGCGGTTTACAGGCGAACACCGGGGGGCTGTTTTTT. Translating gives CASGLQANTGGLFF.

As concerns this clonotype: One end of the junction fails to match germline, which may point to a read error. The chain links TRBV28 to TRBJ1-4; tentative D call: TRBD1 (6 bases). The CDR3 is 16 amino acids. Germline CDR1 MDHEN, CDR2 SYDVKM. The CDR3 protein is CASSLRGALTNEKLFF. DNA for the CDR3: TGTGCTAGCAGTTTACGGGGGGCGTTGACTAATGAAAAACTGTTTTTT.

This rearrangement joins TRBV20-1 to TRBJ2-7; D might be TRBD2 (6 bases). V lost 4 bases and J 0 bases, leaving 16 bases between the germline ends. Germline CDR1 is DFQATT and CDR2 is SNEGSKA (reference sequence). This CDR3 contains 15 residues. CDR3: CSAMKDYFYSYEQYF. In DNA, the CDR3 is TGCAGTGCTATGAAGGACTACTTCTACTCCTACGAGCAGTACTTC.

The table lists this clonotype with a few counts. Here the CDR3 DNA reads TGCGCCAGCAGCACACATAGACAAGATTTTTCATCACCCCTCCACTTT. Amino acids: CASSTHRQDFSSPLHF. The rearrangement uses TRBV5-1 and TRBJ1-6; D unclear. Trimming left V 4 bases short and J 10 bases short, with 21 bases between. Looked up from germline, CDR1 is SGHRS and CDR2 is YFSETQ. The CDR3 consists of 16 residues.

This clonotype came up many times. The J gene is TRBJ2-3, the V gene TRBV10-2; D uncertain. Germline values: CDR1 WSHSY, CDR2 SAAADI. This CDR3 has 14 amino acids. V lost 2 bases, J lost 0 bases, and 6 bases lay in between. The CDR3 spells CASSEGISTDTQYF. The CDR3 DNA reads TGCGCCAGCAGTGAGGGAATTAGCACAGATACGCAGTATTTT.

As concerns this clonotype: The missing conserved phenylalanine or tryptophan at the end of this CDR3 makes a read error likely. This rearrangement joins TRBV5-5 to TRBJ1-2; unclear D gene. The germline V gene encodes CDR1 SGHKS and CDR2 YYEKEE (reference sequence). This CDR3 spans 15 amino acids. Trimming left V 2 bases short and J 4 bases short, with 15 bases between. CDR3 amino acids: CASSFAETKLYGYTL. The CDR3 DNA reads as TGTGCCAGCAGCTTTGCCGAGACTAAGCTCTATGGCTACACCTTG.

Of note for this clonotype: Germline and junction disagree at one end, which may indicate a read error. The chain couples TRBV12-3 or TRBV12-4 to TRBJ2-3; D gene ambiguous. The CDR3 has 15 amino acids. The CDR3 nucleotides read TGTGCCAGCGGTTTGGTGGCCCCATGGGCAGATACGCAGTATTTT. It is translated as CASGLVAPWADTQYF.

As regards this clonotype: One junction end does not reproduce the germline sequence, and a read error may be involved. J is TRBJ2-5 and V is TRBV5-4; D is unresolved. Germline V lookup: CDR1 SGHNT, CDR2 YYREEE (reference sequence). The CDR3 totals 14 residues. CDR3 sequence reads: CASSTSQAPETQYF. DNA for the CDR3: TGTGCCAGCAGCACTTCACAAGCGCCCGAGACCCAGTATTTC. Filled out from reference TRBV5-4 and TRBJ2-5, the complete variable domain reads ETGVTQSPTHLIKTRGQQVTLRCSSQSGHNTVSWYQQALGQGPQFIFQYYREEENGRGNFPPRFSGLQFPNYSSELNVNALELDDSALYLCASSTSQAPETQYFGPGTRLLVL.

This clonotype was picked up a small number of times. This chain connects TRBV5-1 to TRBJ2-2; D gene ambiguous. Between the trimmed V and J ends, which lost 0 bases and 4 bases, there was a span of 10 bases. The germline CDR1 and CDR2 sequences are SGHRS and YFSETQ. The CDR3 runs 15 residues. CDR3 coding DNA: TGCGCCAGCAGCTTGGGAGACACGGGCACCGGGGAGCTGTTTTTT. This gives the protein CASSLGDTGTGELFF.

Concerning this clonotype itself: It is likely a read error, because the conserved phenylalanine at the end of the CDR3 is missing. The chain links TRBV28 to TRBJ2-1, with TRBD2 matching 7 bases. Germline V gene data show CDR1 as MDHEN and CDR2 as SYDVKM. V was pared by 4 bases and J by 0 bases, with 12 bases of the junction left unmatched. The CDR3 contains 18 residues. In DNA form, the CDR3 reads TGTGCCAGCAGTTCCGCCGAGGGATGCGGGAGCTCCTACAATGAGCAGTTCGTC. It encodes CASSSAEGCGSSYNEQFV.

The V gene is TRBV18, the J gene TRBJ1-2, with 10 bases that match TRBD1. Germline loops: CDR1 KGHSH, CDR2 LQKENI. The V and J ends lost 4 bases and 5 bases, in that order; junction bases with no gene match: 4. This CDR3 has 14 residues. The CDR3 loop reads CASSLEGQGYGYTF. The DNA for the CDR3 is TGTGCCAGCTCACTTGAGGGACAGGGGTATGGCTACACCTTC. Filled out from reference TRBV18 and TRBJ1-2, the complete variable domain reads NAGVMQNPRHLVRRRGQEARLRCSPMKGHSHVYWYRQLPEEGLKFMVYLQKENIIDESGMPKERFSAEFPKEGPSILRIQQVVRGDSAAYFCASSLEGQGYGYTFGSGTRLTVV.

The sample holds one count of this clonotype. A read error may account for a junction end that differs from germline. The V call is TRBV6-2 or TRBV6-3, the J call TRBJ2-1; TRBD2 matches 12 bases. The CDR3 contains 19 residues. From germline, CDR1 is MNHEY and CDR2 SVGEGT. The CDR3 DNA reads as TGTGTCAGCAACACCGGCGGACTAGCGGGGCCGAGTTCGTACAATAAGCAGTTCTTC. Its protein product is CVSNTGGLAGPSSYNKQFF.

On this clonotype: A junction boundary mismatches the germline segment, possibly from a read error. The chain has TRBV7-8 and TRBJ2-1; D uncertain. Germline CDR1 SGHVS, CDR2 FQNEAQ. The CDR3 spans 13 residues. The CDR3 region is CASAHAVYNELFF. The CDR3 DNA reads TGTGCCAGCGCCCACGCGGTCTACAATGAGCTGTTCTTC.

The chain combines TRBV6-1 with TRBJ1-5, with D tentatively TRBD1 (6 bases). The last part of the DNA fits TRBJ2-3 better; the J call may be wrong. Germline loops: CDR1 MNHNS, CDR2 SASEGT. This CDR3 comprises 14 residues. DNA for the CDR3: TGTGCCAGCAGTGTCTCCAGGGACAATCAGGCCCAGTATTTT. This translates into CASSVSRDNQAQYF.

The chain recombines TRBV12-3 or TRBV12-4 with TRBJ1-5, with TRBD1 as a possible D gene (5 bases). V was clipped by 5 bases and J by 3 bases, with 14 bases between them. The CDR3 loop spans 15 amino acids. The CDR3 is CASSGGGSDNQPQHF. CDR3 coding DNA: TGTGCCAGCAGTGGCGGGGGATCGGACAATCAGCCCCAGCATTTT.